Presented here are 31 T cell receptor beta chains from one specimen sequenced in a study of cytomegalovirus exposure and HLA in healthy donors. 13 Jbeta primers and 60 Vbeta primers were used for the PCR. Here immunoSEQ multiplex PCR was the method, and the copy in TCRdb shows in-frame clones only, minus some. This table has 75,000 to 100,000 clones, about four fifths appearing once. Specimen: PBMCs. Source of these receptors: a man in his forties in good health and CMV-seropositive.

CDR3 DNA: TGTGCCTGGAGTACTGGCGGAGGATTTAATTCACCCCTCCACTTT. This encodes CAWSTGGGFNSPLHF. The chain has TRBV30 and TRBJ1-6, with D unresolved. Germline V gene data show CDR1 as GTSNPN and CDR2 as SVGIG (reference sequence). The V end was cut by 2 bases, the J end by 6 bases, with 14 bases between. The CDR3 has 15 amino acids.

The CDR3 sequence is CASSLAGLGPDTQYF. Here the CDR3 DNA reads TGTGCCAGCAGCTTAGCGGGTTTGGGGCCAGATACGCAGTATTTT. The chain carries TRBV11-2 and TRBJ2-3; tentative D call: TRBD1 (5 bases). The CDR3 is 15 residues long. V shed 1 base and J shed 4 bases, with 12 bases lying between them. Germline loops: CDR1 SGHAT, CDR2 FQNNGV.

V usage is TRBV5-1 and J usage is TRBJ2-1, with 10 bases identical to TRBD1. Trimming cost V 1 base and J 7 bases; bases outside gene matches: 5. This CDR3 is built from 15 residues. Germline CDR1 SGHRS, CDR2 YFSETQ. CDR3 in amino acids: CASSLRTGGGNEQFF. The CDR3 nucleotides are TGCGCCAGCAGCTTGAGGACAGGGGGTGGGAATGAGCAGTTCTTC.

V is TRBV27 and J is TRBJ1-1; no definite D call. The V and J ends lost 6 bases and 3 bases respectively, with 11 bases between them. Germline V CDR1 and CDR2: MNHEY, SMNVEV (reference sequence). CDR3 length: 13 amino acids. CDR3 coding DNA: TGTGCCAGCAGCCCAAGGAGGCACACTGAAGCTTTCTTT. Translating it yields CASSPRRHTEAFF.

V and J are TRBV19 and TRBJ2-5, with 8 bases aligning to TRBD1. In germline, CDR1 is LNHDA, CDR2 SQIVND (reference sequence). The CDR3 runs 16 residues. V lost 6 bases to trimming and J lost 6 bases; unmatched junction nucleotides: 15. The CDR3 sequence: CASRSIRSGGRKTQYF. The CDR3 nucleotides read TGTGCCAGTAGGAGTATAAGGTCAGGGGGCCGGAAGACCCAGTACTTC.

The chain employs TRBV7-9 and TRBJ2-7; 7 nucleotides match TRBD1. The V gene's germline CDR1 is SEHNR and CDR2 FQNEAQ (reference sequence). V shed 5 bases and J 5 bases; nucleotides not matched to a gene: 3. The CDR3 totals 12 residues. As DNA, the CDR3 is TGTGCCAGCAGCCCCGGACAGGACGAGCAGTACTTC. It translates to CASSPGQDEQYF.

The chain couples TRBV5-1 to TRBJ1-3, with 8 bases identical to TRBD1. CDR1 SGHRS and CDR2 YFSETQ come from the germline V gene. With V trimmed by 4 bases and J by 4 bases, 7 bases remained unmatched. The CDR3 extends over 15 amino acids. The CDR3 is CASSPGQVQGNTIYF. The CDR3 bases are TGCGCCAGCAGCCCGGGACAGGTCCAGGGAAACACCATATATTTT. The whole variable domain, filled in from reference TRBV5-1 and TRBJ1-3, reads KAGVTQTPRYLIKTRGQQVTLSCSPISGHRSVSWYQQTPGQGLQFLFEYFSETQRNKGNFPGRFSGRQFSNSRSEMNVSTLELGDSALYLCASSPGQVQGNTIYFGEGSWLTVV.

The chain employs TRBV7-8 and TRBJ2-7; 8 bases are shared with TRBD2. The CDR3 totals 13 residues. Trimming took 1 base from V and 6 from J; bases not matched to a gene: 2. Germline CDR1 is SGHVS and CDR2 is FQNEAQ. CDR3 nucleotide sequence: TGTGCCAGCAGCTTAGTAAGCGGGGGCGAGCAGTACTTC. Its translation is CASSLVSGGEQYF.

The chain couples TRBV25-1 to TRBJ2-5, with TRBD1 matching 8 bases. The trim removed 7 bases at V and 5 bases at J, leaving 6 bases unmatched. Germline CDR1 MGHDK, CDR2 SYGVNS. The CDR3 consists of 13 residues. CDR3 in DNA: TGTGCCAGCACCTCAGGGGGCGCGGAGACCCAGTACTTC. Translated, it gives CASTSGGAETQYF.

This clone appeared once. The chain recombines TRBV5-1 with TRBJ2-7; weak D call: TRBD1 (5 bases). Germline CDR1 reads SGHRS; CDR2 reads YFSETQ. CDR3 length: 15 residues. The V and J ends lost 5 bases and 3 bases respectively, with 18 bases between them. CDR3 sequence reads: CASREGAGIYYEQYF. CDR3 DNA sequence: TGCGCCAGCAGGGAAGGGGCAGGGATATACTACGAGCAGTACTTC.

The chain employs TRBV2 and TRBJ1-1, with 7 bases identical to TRBD1. Germline values: CDR1 SNHLY, CDR2 FYNNEI. V was pared by 8 bases and J by 7 bases, with 10 bases of the junction left unmatched. CDR3 size: 13 residues. This chain's CDR3 is CASPRQGTLEAFF. The CDR3, as DNA: TGTGCCAGCCCTCGACAGGGTACTCTTGAAGCTTTCTTT.

The chain is built from TRBV27 and TRBJ1-1, with 7 nucleotides matching TRBD1. Germline CDR1 and CDR2: MNHEY and SMNVEV (reference sequence). CDR3 length equals 14 residues. Germline trimming cut 1 base from V and 6 bases from J; bases unmatched to any gene: 5. The CDR3 coding sequence is TGTGCCAGCAGTTTATATCCCACAGGGGCTGAAGCTTTCTTT. It specifies CASSLYPTGAEAFF.

This sequence joins TRBV12-5 and TRBJ2-3; D is perhaps TRBD2 (6 bases). This CDR3 contains 17 residues. The germline V gene encodes CDR1 LGHNT and CDR2 FRNRAP. V was pared by 4 bases and J by 3 bases, with 20 bases between. CDR3 region: CASGSSRFGGGTDTQYF. The CDR3 nucleotides read TGTGCTAGTGGTTCATCCAGGTTTGGGGGAGGTACAGATACGCAGTATTTT.

The chain carries TRBV5-1 and TRBJ1-2, with a tentative D call TRBD1 (6 bases). This CDR3 contains 14 residues. Germline V CDR1 and CDR2: SGHRS, YFSETQ. With 4 bases removed from V and 10 bases from J, the gap between germline ends came to 20 bases. The CDR3 region is CASSPIDGGAVYTF. The CDR3, as DNA: TGCGCCAGCAGCCCAATTGATGGGGGCGCTGTCTACACCTTC.

The J gene is TRBJ1-1, the V gene TRBV27; D possibly corresponds to TRBD1 (6 bases). This CDR3 comprises 12 residues. Trimming left V 6 bases short and J 8 bases short, with 13 bases between. Germline V gene data show CDR1 as MNHEY and CDR2 as SMNVEV (reference sequence). The CDR3 bases are TGTGCCAGCAGCGCTCGGGGACAAGAAGCTTTCTTT. Its translation is CASSARGQEAFF.

This chain joins TRBV5-1 and TRBJ2-3, with D uncertain. V dropped 1 base and J dropped 6 bases, with 12 bases sitting between them. Germline-derived CDR1 and CDR2 are SGHRS and YFSETQ. This CDR3 is 14 amino acids long. CDR3: CASSLSPTGDTQYF. The DNA of the CDR3 is TGCGCCAGCAGCTTGTCTCCAACCGGGGATACGCAGTATTTT.

The chain joins TRBV18 to TRBJ2-7, with TRBD1 matching over 7 bases. CDR1 is KGHSH and CDR2 is LQKENI in the germline V gene. The junction had 13 bases not matched to a gene; V was cut back by 5 bases and J by 3 bases. The CDR3 spans 16 residues. The CDR3 spells CASSFGQARNGYEQYF. As DNA, the CDR3 is TGTGCCAGCTCATTCGGACAGGCAAGGAATGGCTACGAGCAGTACTTC.

This clone was recorded once. The genes are TRBV20-1 and TRBJ2-1; no clear D gene. Germline lookup yields CDR1 DFQATT and CDR2 SNEGSKA (reference sequence). The CDR3 has 11 amino acids. Trimming left V 1 base short and J 5 bases short, with 3 bases between. CDR3 loop: CSARGDNEQFF. In DNA form, the CDR3 reads TGCAGTGCTAGAGGCGACAATGAGCAGTTCTTC.

CDR3 nucleotides: TGTGCCAGCAGTTACTCGCGTAATCCTGGGGCCAACGTCCTGACTTTC. Translating gives CASSYSRNPGANVLTF. This sequence joins TRBV6-5 and TRBJ2-6; no definite D call. CDR3 length equals 16 residues. Between the trimmed V and J ends, which lost 0 bases and 2 bases, there was a span of 8 bases. Germline-derived CDR1 and CDR2 are MNHEY and SVGAGI.

This chain links TRBV19 with TRBJ2-7; D might be TRBD2 (5 bases). Germline V lookup: CDR1 LNHDA, CDR2 SQIVND (reference sequence). Trimming removed 5 bases at V and 5 bases at J, with 7 bases between. The CDR3 sequence is 11 residues long. The CDR3 is CASSWGDEQYF. The CDR3 nucleotides read TGTGCCAGTAGTTGGGGAGACGAGCAGTACTTC.

A single count supports this clone. CDR3: CASSIQGARQPQHF. CDR3 in DNA: TGTGCCAGTAGTATACAGGGGGCTAGGCAGCCCCAGCATTTT. This chain connects TRBV19 to TRBJ1-5; 8 positions agree with TRBD1. Germline CDR1 and CDR2: LNHDA and SQIVND (reference sequence). The V segment lost 2 bases and the J segment 7 bases; nucleotides outside the gene matches: 4. CDR3 length equals 14 residues.

The CDR3 nucleotides read TGTGCCAGCAGCAATCTAGTTGGTGAGACCCAGTACTTC. Residues: CASSNLVGETQYF. The chain has TRBV7-3 and TRBJ2-5; no clear D. The germline CDR1 and CDR2 sequences are SGHTA and FQGTGA. Trimming stripped 5 bases from V and 5 bases from J, with 12 bases between. The CDR3 consists of 13 residues.

The chain is built from TRBV6-6 and TRBJ2-5; D not resolved. The J call may be mistaken, given a closer DNA end match to TRBJ2-7. This CDR3 has 12 amino acids. CDR1 is MNHNY and CDR2 is SVGAGI in the germline V gene (reference sequence). The CDR3 coding sequence is TGTGCCAGCAGTAGGAGCTCCTACGAGCAGTACTTC. It codes for CASSRSSYEQYF.

This chain links TRBV11-3 with TRBJ2-3; TRBD2 matches at 10 bases. V was clipped by 6 bases and J by 4 bases; unmatched bases: 13. Germline lookup yields CDR1 SGHNT and CDR2 YENEEA. The CDR3 consists of 17 residues. Written as DNA, the CDR3 is TGTGCCAGCAGTCTAGGGCTAGCGGGAGACTGGTCAGATACGCAGTATTTT. It encodes CASSLGLAGDWSDTQYF. Using reference TRBV11-3 and TRBJ2-3 for the parts outside the CDR3, the full variable domain is EAGVVQSPRYKIIEKKQPVAFWCNPISGHNTLYWYLQNLGQGPELLIRYENEEAVDDSQLPKDRFSAERLKGVDSTLKIQPAELGDSAVYLCASSLGLAGDWSDTQYFGPGTRLTVL.

The gene calls are TRBV28 and TRBJ2-1; tentatively, D is TRBD2 (6 bases). The CDR3 loop spans 14 amino acids. The germline V and J ends were trimmed by 7 bases and 0 bases, with 10 bases remaining between them. Germline CDR1 is MDHEN and CDR2 is SYDVKM. The CDR3 spells CASISGSSYNEQFF. CDR3 in DNA: TGTGCCAGCATTAGCGGAAGCTCCTACAATGAGCAGTTCTTC.

The chain links TRBV5-1 to TRBJ1-1; 8 nucleotides align to TRBD1. V dropped 5 bases and J dropped 1; count of bases not matched to a gene: 4. The CDR3 sequence is 14 residues long. From germline, CDR1 is SGHRS and CDR2 YFSETQ. The CDR3 nucleotides read TGCGCCAGCAGTTTCGACAGGGGGAACACTGAAGCTTTCTTT. Its translation is CASSFDRGNTEAFF.

The chain carries TRBV6-1 and TRBJ1-1; a possible D gene is TRBD1 (6 bases). There are 15 residues in the CDR3. V shed 9 bases and J shed 7 bases, with 24 bases lying between them. CDR1 and CDR2 from the germline V gene are MNHNS and SASEGT. The chain's CDR3 is CARPRKGHEVGEAFF. CDR3 in DNA: TGTGCCAGACCGAGGAAGGGACACGAGGTCGGTGAAGCTTTCTTT.

This chain uses TRBV5-1 with TRBJ2-3; D is uncertain. Trimming cost V 0 bases and J 0 bases, with 11 bases left between them. From germline, CDR1 is SGHRS and CDR2 YFSETQ. This CDR3 has 16 amino acids. CDR3 amino acids: CASSLARLPSTDTQYF. The CDR3, as DNA: TGCGCCAGCAGCTTGGCCAGACTCCCGAGCACAGATACGCAGTATTTT.

This clone occurred once. The chain combines TRBV4-1 with TRBJ1-5, with no clear D. CDR3 length: 15 amino acids. V gave up 1 base and J gave up 3 bases, with 10 bases separating them. Germline V gene data show CDR1 as MGHRA and CDR2 as YSYEKL. Here the CDR3 DNA reads TGCGCCAGCAGCCAAGTTTTCGGTCTCAATCAGCCCCAGCATTTT. Translated, it gives CASSQVFGLNQPQHF.

The CDR3 sequence is CASSQAGEAYEQYF. In DNA, the CDR3 is TGTGCCAGCAGCCAAGCGGGGGAGGCCTACGAGCAGTACTTC. The J gene is TRBJ2-7, the V gene TRBV4-2; D is perhaps TRBD2 (6 bases). Germline CDR1 is LGHNA and CDR2 is YNFKEQ. The CDR3 is 14 amino acids. V lost 1 base and J lost 2, with 9 bases in between.

The chain joins TRBV7-9 to TRBJ2-2; 9 bases match TRBD2. CDR3 length equals 15 residues. After removal of 2 bases from V and 4 bases from J, the junction contained 2 bases not matched to a gene. Germline V CDR1 and CDR2: SEHNR, FQNEAQ (reference sequence). The CDR3 coding sequence is TGTGCCAGCAGCTTACGGCGGGGGGGCACCGGGGAGCTGTTTTTT. Its protein is CASSLRRGGTGELFF. Variable domain in full (rest from reference TRBV7-9 and TRBJ2-2): DTGVSQNPRHKITKRGQNVTFRCDPISEHNRLYWYRQTLGQGPEFLTYFQNEAQLEKSRLLSDRFSAERPKGSFSTLEIQRTEQGDSAMYLCASSLRRGGTGELFFGEGSRLTVL.